This TCR beta chain was sequenced in a study of OX40 agonist ivuxolimab in advanced cancers. The CDR3 totals 14 residues. The trim removed 5 bases at V and 4 bases at J, leaving 7 bases unmatched. CDR1 and CDR2 (germline): SGHAT, FQNNGV. Sequencing was performed with immunoSEQ multiplex PCR; in TCRdb, only in-frame clones are kept and a portion is missing. The sample has 65,000 to 75,000 clones, roughly 92% seen once. Source: CD4+ or CD8+ T cells sorted from blood, taken in a trial of the OX40 agonist ivuxolimab. This receptor was identified in an adult with an advanced solid tumor such as melanoma, head and neck, liver or kidney cancer. The chain combines TRBV11-2 with TRBJ1-1; TRBD1 aligns across 7 bases. This CDR3 reads CASSPDRRVTEAFF. CDR3 DNA sequence: TGTGCCAGCAGCCCGGACAGGAGAGTCACTGAAGCTTTCTTT.